Listed here is a single T cell receptor (beta chain). What it binds is not known. Cells were stimulated nonspecifically with anti-CD3/anti-CD28 magnetic beads. CD4+ T cells upregulating both CD40 ligand and CD69 were sorted as responding cells. This sample was taken from a study of persistence of HIV-infected CD4 T cells. Study as a whole: Antigen stimulation activated a lower proportion of cells, more of them memory, than anti-CD3/anti-CD28 stimulation. Study findings and constraints: The rare CMV-responding cells with HIV-1 proviruses were not separately TCR-sequenced. Compared with CD3/CD28-stimulated cells, CMV- and Gag-responding cells showed lower TCRbeta richness.

The libraries were made with immunoSEQ version 4 in survey mode. Each sample used up to about 1 ug genomic DNA diluted to approximately 9.2 ng/uL. Libraries were prepared by immunoSEQ multiplex PCR; TCRdb keeps only in-frame clonotypes and omits some of them. The sample has 40,000 to 45,000 clones, more than 80% seen once; the top ten hold approximately 0.97%. V lost 6 bases to trimming and J lost 2 bases; unmatched junction nucleotides: 12. Germline-derived CDR1 and CDR2 are MGHRA and YSYEKL. The CDR3 length is 16 residues. Source: CD4+ T cells sorted from PBMCs after roughly 18-hour stimulation, taken from a patient who received antiretroviral therapy. This sequence joins TRBV4-1 and TRBJ2-7; 8 nucleotides match TRBD2. This clonotype was obtained from an adult man with HIV who was CMV-seropositive. CDR3 region: CASRLNGRGRAYEQYF. The CDR3 region has the DNA TGCGCCAGCAGGCTAAACGGGAGGGGAAGGGCCTACGAGCAGTACTTC.